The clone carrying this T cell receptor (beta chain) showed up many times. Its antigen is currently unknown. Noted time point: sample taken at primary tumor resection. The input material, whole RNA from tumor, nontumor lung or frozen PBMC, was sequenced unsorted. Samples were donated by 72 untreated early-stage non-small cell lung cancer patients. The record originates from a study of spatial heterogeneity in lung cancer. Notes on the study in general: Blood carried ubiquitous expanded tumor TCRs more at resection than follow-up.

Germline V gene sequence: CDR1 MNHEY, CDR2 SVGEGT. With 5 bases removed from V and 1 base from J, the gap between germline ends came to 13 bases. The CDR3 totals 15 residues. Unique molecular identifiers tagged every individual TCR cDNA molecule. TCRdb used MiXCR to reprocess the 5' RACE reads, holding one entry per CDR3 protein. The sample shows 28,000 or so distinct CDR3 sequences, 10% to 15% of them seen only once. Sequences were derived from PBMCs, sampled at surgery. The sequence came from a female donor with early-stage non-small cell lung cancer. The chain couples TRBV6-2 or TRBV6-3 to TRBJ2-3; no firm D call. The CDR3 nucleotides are TGTGCCAGCAGTACTCGTATTGAAGGCACAGATACGCAGTATTTT. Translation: CASSTRIEGTDTQYF.